Following are 13 T cell receptor beta chains from one sample sequenced in a study of cytomegalovirus exposure and HLA in healthy donors. The PCR had 60 Vbeta and 13 Jbeta primers. Only in-frame clones appear in the TCRdb table, and some are missing; sequencing was by immunoSEQ multiplex PCR. The sample holds 120,000 or so clones, about three quarters seen once. Sequencing was carried out using PBMCs. These TCRs come from a woman in her forties in good health and CMV-seronegative.

The genes are TRBV28 and TRBJ2-7; TRBD1 aligns across 7 bases. The CDR3 runs 12 residues. The junction had 4 bases not matched to a gene; V was cut back by 5 bases and J by 6 bases. The V gene's germline CDR1 is MDHEN and CDR2 SYDVKM. In nucleotides, the CDR3 is TGTGCCAGCAGTCTCGGGACAGCCGAGCAGTACTTC. It specifies CASSLGTAEQYF.

This sequence joins TRBV7-9 and TRBJ1-2; 7 bases are a match to TRBD1. The CDR3 spans 15 residues. With V trimmed by 1 base and J by 2 bases, 4 bases remained unmatched. CDR1 is SEHNR, CDR2 FQNEAQ, per germline (reference sequence). The CDR3 spells CASSLDGTANYGYTF. In DNA, the CDR3 is TGTGCCAGCAGCTTAGACGGGACAGCAAACTATGGCTACACCTTC.

The rearrangement uses TRBV6-5 and TRBJ1-1; 8 bases agree with TRBD1. V lost 5 bases and J lost 3; bases outside the gene matches: 5. The CDR3 loop spans 14 amino acids. Germline values: CDR1 MNHEY, CDR2 SVGAGI. CDR3 sequence reads: CASSPTGGYTEAFF. CDR3 nucleotide sequence: TGTGCCAGCAGTCCTACAGGGGGATACACTGAAGCTTTCTTT.

This chain uses TRBV27 with TRBJ2-4; 7 nucleotides line up with TRBD1. V trimming: 10 bases; J trimming: 12 bases; junction bases outside the gene matches: 18. This CDR3 contains 14 residues. Germline-derived CDR1 and CDR2 are MNHEY and SMNVEV (reference sequence). For the CDR3, the DNA is TGTGCCACCCCCGGGTCCTCGAAAGGGGACAGTCAGTACTTC. Its protein is CATPGSSKGDSQYF.

This chain connects TRBV4-2 to TRBJ1-2; no clear D. V lost 0 bases and J lost 8, with 22 bases in between. Per germline, CDR1 LGHNA and CDR2 YNFKEQ. The CDR3 sequence is 17 residues long. CDR3 in amino acids: CASSQDHAGSPFWGYTF. CDR3 in DNA: TGTGCCAGCAGCCAAGACCACGCGGGGTCCCCTTTTTGGGGCTACACCTTC.

The chain joins TRBV28 to TRBJ2-6; TRBD1 matches 8 bases. The V segment lost 6 bases and the J segment 3 bases; nucleotides outside the gene matches: 7. This CDR3 is 16 amino acids long. Looked up from germline, CDR1 is MDHEN and CDR2 is SYDVKM. In DNA, the CDR3 is TGTGCCAGCAGGGTTCAGGGGGCGCTTGGGGCCAACGTCCTGACTTTC. Its protein is CASRVQGALGANVLTF.

V is TRBV28 and J is TRBJ2-5; 7 nucleotides match TRBD2. The junction had 12 bases not matched to a gene; V was cut back by 2 bases and J by 6 bases. The CDR3 extends over 16 amino acids. Per germline, CDR1 MDHEN and CDR2 SYDVKM. The CDR3, as DNA: TGTGCCAGCAGTTTACCGGGCGGGAGTGGGGAAAAGACCCAGTACTTC. Amino acids: CASSLPGGSGEKTQYF.

This chain uses TRBV19 with TRBJ1-5; 10 bases line up with TRBD1. This CDR3 has 14 residues. In germline, CDR1 is LNHDA, CDR2 SQIVND (reference sequence). V shed 9 bases and J 5 bases; nucleotides not matched to a gene: 7. The CDR3 reads CASTDRGHDQPQHF. The CDR3 region has the DNA TGTGCCAGCACTGACAGGGGGCACGATCAGCCCCAGCATTTT. Drawing the rest from reference TRBV19 and TRBJ1-5, the complete variable domain is DGGITQSPKYLFRKEGQNVTLSCEQNLNHDAMYWYRQDPGQGLRLIYYSQIVNDFQKGDIAEGYSVSREKKESFPLTVTSAQKNPTAFYLCASTDRGHDQPQHFGDGTRLSIL.

The J gene is TRBJ1-2, the V gene TRBV11-2; 12 bases map to TRBD1. Losses at the gene ends were 3 bases for V and 4 bases for J; bases not matched to a gene: 12. Germline CDR1 is SGHAT and CDR2 is FQNNGV. There are 18 residues in the CDR3. The CDR3 region is CASSFKRGTGGSAYGYTF. As DNA, the CDR3 is TGTGCCAGCAGCTTTAAACGCGGGACAGGGGGCTCGGCCTATGGCTACACCTTC.

The V gene is TRBV21-1, the J gene TRBJ1-2; the table's D call TRBD1 went unverified against the DNA. TRBV21-1 is an annotated pseudogene. This CDR3 has 15 amino acids. CDR3 bases: TGTGCCAGCAGCAATCAGGGATTTACGACCTATGGCTACACCTTC. It is translated as CASSNQGFTTYGYTF.

This chain joins TRBV6-5 and TRBJ1-5, with a weak D call TRBD1 (5 bases). This CDR3 contains 13 residues. The V end lost 1 base, the J end lost 8 bases, and 9 bases lay between the germline ends. Germline CDR1 reads MNHEY; CDR2 reads SVGAGI. DNA for the CDR3: TGTGCCAGCAGTTACTGGCAAGGGGAGCCCCAGCATTTT. The encoded protein is CASSYWQGEPQHF.

As to this clone: An end of the junction does not agree with germline; a read error may underlie this. The chain combines TRBV5-1 with TRBJ2-6, with D maybe TRBD1 (5 bases). The germline gives CDR1 SGHRS, CDR2 YFSETQ. The CDR3 covers 15 residues. CDR3 nucleotides: TGCGCCAGCAGCGTAGACACTGCTGGGGCCAACGGCCTGACTTTC. Translation: CASSVDTAGANGLTF.

In regard to this clone: An end of the junction does not agree with germline; a read error may underlie this. DNA of the CDR3: TGTGCCAGCAGCTTGGGCGAGGCTAGCGGGAGGAACAGTCAGTACTTC. Encoded protein: CASSLGEASGRNSQYF. The rearrangement links TRBV5-8 to TRBJ2-4, with TRBD2 identical over 11 bases. Germline V CDR1 and CDR2: SGHTS, YDEGEE. This CDR3 comprises 16 residues.